This passage covers 31 T cell receptor beta chains from one sample sequenced in a study of T cell repertoires in cytomegalovirus infection. The antigens these receptors bind are not known. TCRdb itself ran the reads through MiXCR, one entry per CDR3 protein. The table lists some 940,000 distinct CDR3 sequences, around 31% of them singletons. The source was cultured CD8+ T cells from PBMCs, collected from culture after CMV antigen stimulation. These receptors all come from a human donor in good health (CMV status not recorded). Some clones in this sample may be carry-over from other donors' samples.

The chain uses TRBV29-1 and TRBJ2-7; possible D gene TRBD1, 6 bases. The CDR3 runs 14 residues. Germline V CDR1 and CDR2: SQVTM, ANQGSEA. V was cut by 3 bases and J by 2 bases, with 14 bases left in between. CDR3 region: CSVDPGAQTYEQYV. The CDR3 DNA reads TGCAGCGTTGACCCAGGGGCTCAGACCTACGAGCAGTACGTC.

This clonotype was found a few times. The V call is TRBV6-6, the J call TRBJ1-3, with TRBD1 as a possible D gene (5 bases). Deletions cut 0 bases from V and 4 bases from J, with 7 bases between. Germline CDR1 and CDR2: MNHNY and SVGAGI (reference sequence). This CDR3 comprises 14 residues. CDR3 sequence: CASSYSGGGNTIYF. In DNA form, the CDR3 reads TGTGCCAGCAGTTACTCGGGGGGGGGAAACACCATATATTTT.

The gene calls are TRBV28 and TRBJ2-4; 8 positions match TRBD1. The CDR3 has 16 residues. The germline gives CDR1 MDHEN, CDR2 SYDVKM. V shed 3 bases, J shed 1 base, and the junction held 5 bases outside the gene matches. The CDR3, as DNA: TGTGCCAGCAGTTTTTTCGGGGACAGGGCCAAAAACATTCAGTACTTC. This codes for CASSFFGDRAKNIQYF.

This clonotype was detected a few times. J is TRBJ2-5 and V is TRBV6-5; TRBD1 agrees at 9 bases. This CDR3 comprises 15 residues. The germline V gene has CDR1 MNHEY and CDR2 SVGAGI. J was trimmed by 3 bases and V by 8 bases; bases with no gene match: 10. The CDR3 sequence is CASQTQGASKETQYF. In DNA form, the CDR3 reads TGTGCCAGCCAAACACAGGGGGCGAGTAAAGAGACCCAGTACTTC.

V is TRBV12-3 or TRBV12-4 and J is TRBJ2-7; unclear D gene. CDR3 length equals 11 residues. With 5 bases removed from V and 5 bases from J, the gap between germline ends came to 7 bases. In DNA form, the CDR3 reads TGTGCCAGCAGTACCTTGGACGAGCAGTACTTC. Translation gives CASSTLDEQYF.

The gene calls are TRBV12-5 and TRBJ1-5; unclear D gene. V lost 7 bases and J lost 0, with 7 bases in between. This CDR3 has 13 residues. Germline-derived CDR1 and CDR2 are LGHNT and FRNRAP. CDR3: CASARGSNQPQHF. CDR3 bases: TGTGCTAGTGCTAGAGGTAGCAATCAGCCCCAGCATTTT.

The V call is TRBV12-3 or TRBV12-4, the J call TRBJ1-2, with D unresolved. V was shortened by 5 bases and J by 6 bases, with 13 bases between the two germline ends. The CDR3 has 13 residues. The chain's CDR3 is CASSPTTRDGYTF. The DNA of the CDR3 is TGTGCCAGCAGTCCGACGACAAGGGATGGCTACACCTTC.

This clonotype was seen only a few times. This rearrangement joins TRBV2 to TRBJ1-1; 8 nucleotides align to TRBD1. The CDR3 totals 14 residues. After removal of 9 bases from V and 1 base from J, the junction contained 7 bases not matched to a gene. Germline CDR1 and CDR2: SNHLY and FYNNEI. The CDR3 coding sequence is TGTGCCAGGAGTCCCGGGACAGGGAACACTGAAGCTTTCTTT. Protein sequence: CARSPGTGNTEAFF.

There are many counts of this clonotype. This chain connects TRBV7-2 to TRBJ2-7, with 10 bases aligning to TRBD2. The V and J ends lost 5 bases and 3 bases, in that order; junction bases with no gene match: 1. The CDR3 consists of 13 residues. The germline gives CDR1 SGHTA, CDR2 FQGNSA. For the CDR3, the DNA is TGTGCCAGCAGCCGACTAGCGGGCTACGAGCAGTACGTC. This encodes CASSRLAGYEQYV.

The chain carries TRBV27 and TRBJ1-2; possible D gene TRBD1, 5 bases. The germline V gene encodes CDR1 MNHEY and CDR2 SMNVEV (reference sequence). Trimming cost V 5 bases and J 8 bases, with 12 bases left between them. There are 12 residues in the CDR3. The CDR3 nucleotides are TGTGCCAGCAGTCGGGACTTAGGGGGCTACACCTTC. Protein sequence: CASSRDLGGYTF.

This clonotype was picked up a small number of times. V and J are TRBV7-9 and TRBJ1-5; D uncertain. The V end lost 5 bases, the J end lost 3 bases, and 11 bases lay between the germline ends. The CDR3 has 14 amino acids. In germline, CDR1 is SEHNR, CDR2 FQNEAQ (reference sequence). The CDR3 DNA follows: TGTGCCAGCAGCGGGCCGTCGGTCAATCAGCCCCAGCATTTT. Its translation: CASSGPSVNQPQHF.

Details on this clonotype: A clone one base away is much larger, so this may be a read error. This chain uses TRBV7-9 with TRBJ1-5; 7 bases line up with TRBD1. V lost 5 bases and J lost 5; bases outside the gene matches: 12. Germline loops: CDR1 SEHNR, CDR2 FQNEAQ (reference sequence). The CDR3 contains 16 residues. The CDR3 nucleotides are TGTGCCAGCAGCCCAGTCGGGACAGACCTTTATCAGCCCCAGCATTTT. It yields the protein CASSPVGTDLYQPQHF.

The chain carries TRBV5-4 and TRBJ2-1, with D possibly matching TRBD1 (7 bases). The length of the CDR3 is 15 residues. CDR1 is SGHNT, CDR2 YYREEE, per germline (reference sequence). The V and J ends lost 7 bases and 6 bases respectively, with 20 bases between them. The DNA for the CDR3 is TGTGCCAGCTCCGATGTGGACCAGGGGGGCAATGAGCAGTTCTTC. It is translated as CASSDVDQGGNEQFF.

This clonotype was counted between two and nine times. The chain joins TRBV7-9 to TRBJ1-5, with unresolved D. Trimming cost V 8 bases and J 0 bases, with 20 bases left between them. This CDR3 has 17 residues. Per the germline V gene, CDR1 is SEHNR and CDR2 is FQNEAQ (reference sequence). The CDR3 loop is CASSDSSGTHSNQPQHF. The CDR3 DNA is TGTGCCAGCTCCGATTCCTCAGGTACACATAGCAATCAGCCCCAGCATTTT.

As DNA, the CDR3 is TGTGCCATACTGTTATACACAGGGGAAAGTAACTATGGCTACACCTTC. Amino acids: CAILLYTGESNYGYTF. The V gene is TRBV10-3, the J gene TRBJ1-2; 7 bases match TRBD1. With V trimmed by 9 bases and J by 1 base, 14 bases remained unmatched. Germline V gene data show CDR1 as ENHRY and CDR2 as SYGVKD. The CDR3 consists of 16 residues.

The rearrangement links TRBV6-2 or TRBV6-3 to TRBJ2-3; 10 nucleotides align to TRBD2. This CDR3 has 17 residues. The trim removed 7 bases at V and 0 bases at J, leaving 10 bases unmatched. Germline V lookup: CDR1 MNHEY, CDR2 SVGEGT. The CDR3 loop reads CASTLTSGGESTDTQYF. The CDR3 DNA reads as TGTGCCAGCACCCTAACGAGCGGGGGGGAAAGCACAGATACGCAGTATTTT.

V is TRBV4-1 and J is TRBJ2-1; the match to TRBD1 covers 10 bases. Germline trimming cut 4 bases from V and 10 bases from J; bases unmatched to any gene: 19. This CDR3 has 18 amino acids. Germline V gives CDR1 MGHRA, CDR2 YSYEKL. The CDR3 DNA is TGCGCCAGCAGCCCGCTGGGCGCCGGGACAGGGGATTTCAGGGAGCAGTTCTTC. Amino acids: CASSPLGAGTGDFREQFF.

This chain joins TRBV6-6 and TRBJ1-1; 10 bases line up with TRBD1. Germline V gene data show CDR1 as MNHNY and CDR2 as SVGAGI (reference sequence). This CDR3 is built from 15 residues. The V gene end was trimmed by 8 bases and the J gene end by 1 base; junction bases not matched to a gene: 7. CDR3 nucleotides: TGTGCCAGCGGGGGACAGGGGTACCCGAACACTGAAGCTTTCTTT. It codes for CASGGQGYPNTEAFF.

V is TRBV6-5 and J is TRBJ2-1; D unclear. Trimming took off 0 bases at V and 5 bases at J, with 8 bases between the two ends. The germline V gene has CDR1 MNHEY and CDR2 SVGAGI. The CDR3 contains 14 residues. The CDR3 here is CASSYSWQHNEQFF. In DNA form, the CDR3 reads TGTGCCAGCAGTTACTCTTGGCAGCACAATGAGCAGTTCTTC.

This chain joins TRBV5-1 and TRBJ1-5; 8 nucleotides line up with TRBD1. V trimming: 4 bases; J trimming: 4 bases; junction bases outside the gene matches: 10. CDR3 length: 16 amino acids. Germline V gene lookup returns CDR1 SGHRS and CDR2 YFSETQ. The CDR3 nucleotides read TGCGCCAGCAGCCCAGGTAGGACAGGGAGGAATCAGCCCCAGCATTTT. Its protein product is CASSPGRTGRNQPQHF.

There are a few counts of this clonotype. The V call is TRBV10-3, the J call TRBJ1-1; a possible D gene is TRBD1 (6 bases). Germline V gives CDR1 ENHRY, CDR2 SYGVKD. There are 12 residues in the CDR3. V shed 7 bases and J shed 5 bases, with 11 bases lying between them. The CDR3 bases are TGTGCCATCAAACAGGGACCAACTGAAGCTTTCTTT. Translating it yields CAIKQGPTEAFF.

In this sample, this clonotype turned up a few times. This rearrangement joins TRBV12-3 or TRBV12-4 to TRBJ2-1; D is undetermined. The CDR3 loop spans 13 amino acids. V shed 7 bases and J shed 8 bases, with 15 bases lying between them. This CDR3 is CASTDLGGDEQFF. CDR3 bases: TGTGCCAGCACCGACCTAGGTGGAGATGAGCAGTTCTTC.

The chain employs TRBV20-1 and TRBJ2-3, with 10 bases matching TRBD2. The germline CDR1 and CDR2 sequences are DFQATT and SNEGSKA (reference sequence). The CDR3 covers 14 residues. Trimming took 3 bases from V and 1 from J; bases not matched to a gene: 1. Here the CDR3 reads CSASLAGGTDTQYF. CDR3 bases: TGCAGTGCTAGCCTAGCGGGGGGCACAGATACGCAGTATTTT.

This clonotype was counted at least ten times. This chain joins TRBV7-2 and TRBJ2-7; either TRBD1 or TRBD2 may supply D (5 bases each). In germline, CDR1 is SGHTA, CDR2 FQGNSA. The CDR3 extends over 13 amino acids. Deletions cut 4 bases from V and 6 bases from J, with 13 bases between. The CDR3 bases are TGTGCCAGCAGCTCAGCGATTGGGGGCGAGCAGTACTTC. Translated: CASSSAIGGEQYF.

This clonotype appeared many times. The rearrangement joins TRBV7-9 to TRBJ1-6, with 7 bases fitting TRBD1. Germline V gene data show CDR1 as SEHNR and CDR2 as FQNEAQ (reference sequence). This CDR3 region has 14 residues. J was trimmed by 8 bases and V by 2 bases; bases with no gene match: 3. CDR3 sequence: CASSLRGTDSPLHF. The CDR3 region has the DNA TGTGCCAGCAGCTTACGGGGGACAGATTCACCCCTCCACTTT.

On this clonotype itself: This may come from a read error, since a much larger clone is one base off. The genes are TRBV12-3 or TRBV12-4 and TRBJ2-7, with D hard to call. The CDR3 runs to 15 residues. CDR3 in DNA: TGTACCAGCAGTCCGTTCAGTGGGGTTTTCAGCGAGCAGTACGTC. This gives the protein CTSSPFSGVFSEQYV.

The gene calls are TRBV20-1 and TRBJ2-7; 11 nucleotides match TRBD2. The CDR3 contains 14 residues. Germline V gene sequence: CDR1 DFQATT, CDR2 SNEGSKA (reference sequence). With 5 bases clipped from V and 3 bases from J, the junction kept 6 bases outside the gene matches. The CDR3, as DNA: TGCAGTGCTGCTGGGACTAGCGGATTCTACGAGCAGTACTTC. Its translation: CSAAGTSGFYEQYF.

The V call is TRBV27, the J call TRBJ1-5, with 7 bases aligning to TRBD1. The ends lost 5 bases at V and 1 base at J; junction bases unmatched: 14. The germline V gene has CDR1 MNHEY and CDR2 SMNVEV (reference sequence). The CDR3 loop spans 18 amino acids. Here the CDR3 DNA reads TGTGCCAGCAGTCCAACAGGGGTATGGGGTGGGAGCAATCAGCCCCAGCATTTT. This gives the protein CASSPTGVWGGSNQPQHF.

A word on this clonotype: Since a much larger clone is just one base distant, this may be a read error. The chain carries TRBV19 and TRBJ2-1; weak D call: TRBD1 (5 bases). Germline CDR1 LNHDA, CDR2 SQIVND (reference sequence). The CDR3 extends over 17 amino acids. The CDR3 region is CASSIARQSYTGNERFF. As DNA, the CDR3 is TGTGCCAGTAGTATAGCCAGACAGTCCTACACTGGGAATGAGCGGTTCTTC.

This clonotype was observed at least ten times. The rearrangement uses TRBV18 and TRBJ2-5; perhaps TRBD1 as D (5 bases). Per germline, CDR1 KGHSH and CDR2 LQKENI. V lost 3 bases to trimming and J lost 5 bases, with 13 bases between them. The CDR3 contains 14 residues. Written as DNA, the CDR3 is TGTGCCAGCTCACCCCAGGGATCCCTGGAGACCCAGTACTTC. This gives the protein CASSPQGSLETQYF.

This clonotype was seen a single time. The rearrangement joins TRBV20-1 to TRBJ2-7; no firm D call. V was pared by 0 bases and J by 3 bases, with 12 bases between. The germline V gene has CDR1 DFQATT and CDR2 SNEGSKA (reference sequence). The CDR3 extends over 14 amino acids. For the CDR3, the DNA is TGCAGTGCTAGAGAGGGCATTTTGGACTACGAGCAGTACTTC. It specifies CSAREGILDYEQYF.